This T cell receptor beta chain stems from a study of blood T cell repertoires in COVID-19. Study-level background: Spain, Italy and the United States supplied samples that represented acute and convalescent COVID-19.

Clinical history reported by participants formed the basis on which cohorts were assigned. Produced via immunoSEQ multiplex PCR; TCRdb's table is partial and in-frame only. The sample yields a few hundred thousand clones, roughly 91% seen once. Germline CDR1 and CDR2: MDHEN and SYDVKM. Trimming took 8 bases from V and 0 from J; bases not matched to a gene: 5. This CDR3 spans 14 amino acids. This chain uses TRBV28 with TRBJ2-5; 8 bases align to TRBD2. What was sequenced was PBMCs or T cells enriched from blood (not recorded which). This clonotype was sampled from a woman younger than 30 who had recovered from COVID-19. For the CDR3, the DNA is TGTGCCAGCGGTCGGGGGGGGTACCAAGAGACCCAGTACTTC. Its protein is CASGRGGYQETQYF.